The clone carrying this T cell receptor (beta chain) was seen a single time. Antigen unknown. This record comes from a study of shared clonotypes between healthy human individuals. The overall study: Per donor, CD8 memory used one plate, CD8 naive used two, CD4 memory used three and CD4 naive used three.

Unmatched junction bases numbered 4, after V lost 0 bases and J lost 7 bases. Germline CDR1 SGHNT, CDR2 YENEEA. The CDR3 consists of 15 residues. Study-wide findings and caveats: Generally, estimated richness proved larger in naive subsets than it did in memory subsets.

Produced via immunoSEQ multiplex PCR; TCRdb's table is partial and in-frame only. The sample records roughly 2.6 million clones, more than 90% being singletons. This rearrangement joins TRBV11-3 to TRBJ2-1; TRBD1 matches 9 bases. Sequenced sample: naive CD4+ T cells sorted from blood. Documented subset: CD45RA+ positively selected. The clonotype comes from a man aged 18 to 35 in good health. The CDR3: CASSLEGTGLNEQFF. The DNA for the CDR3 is TGTGCCAGCAGCTTAGAGGGGACAGGGCTTAATGAGCAGTTCTTC.